The clone carrying this T cell receptor (beta chain) was seen just once. In each case, RNA was isolated and then reverse transcribed into cDNA as the sequencing template. Assay: immunoSEQ multiplex PCR; the TCRdb copy retains only in-frame clones and omits some. The sample comprises approximately 42,000 clones, roughly 65% of which are singletons, and about 21% rests with the top ten. The germline V and J ends were trimmed by 3 bases and 1 base, with 10 bases remaining between them. This CDR3 is built from 14 residues. From germline, CDR1 is SGHAT and CDR2 FQNNGV. As for treatment: oral pan-JAK inhibitor, 5-10 mg twice daily. Alopecia areata patients had lesional scalp punch biopsies and peripheral blood taken from them. The data stem from a study of CD8+ T cells in alopecia areata. Study overall: The study gave treated patients oral tofacitinib at 5 to 10 mg twice daily. Tofacitinib ran for 6 to 18 months before 6 months off drug. Percentage of affected scalp area was the basis on which treated patients' severity was scored.

This clonotype was obtained from a human donor with alopecia areata. The sequencing here drew on CD8+ T cells sorted from blood, taken at week 4, from a patient treated with tofacitinib. The gene calls are TRBV11-2 and TRBJ2-7; perhaps TRBD2 as D (5 bases). The CDR3 DNA sequence: TGTGCCAGCAGCTTCGGATCGGGATCCTACGAGCAGTACTTC. Amino acid sequence: CASSFGSGSYEQYF.